This TCR beta chain was documented in a study of CD8+ T cells in alopecia areata. Study background: Dosing with tofacitinib proceeded for 6 to 18 months, followed by 6 months off drug.

Extracted RNA was reverse transcribed, and the resulting cDNA served as sequencing template. This table comes from immunoSEQ multiplex PCR, and its TCRdb copy is limited to in-frame clones, with some not included. The table lists hundreds of thousands of clones, roughly 57% of them singletons. This clone was found many times. The final CDR3 position lacks the conserved phenylalanine or tryptophan, pointing to a likely read error. The DNA is left out, because the CDR3 cannot be placed on it with certainty; the CDR3 is given as TCRdb lists it. This specimen consisted of CD4+ T cells sorted from blood, obtained at week 0. The TCR comes from a human donor with alopecia areata.

CDR3 sequence: CASSLIPMEGL. V usage is TRBV7-9 and J usage is TRBJ2-7. The CDR3 totals 11 residues, both ends included. Germline values: CDR1 SEHNR, CDR2 FQNEAQ (reference sequence).